The 20 T cell receptor beta chains below come from one sample, sequenced in a study of chemoradiotherapy in HPV16-positive cancers. Only in-frame clones appear in the TCRdb table, and some are missing; sequencing was by immunoSEQ multiplex PCR. The table lists tens of thousands of clones, approximately 88% of them singletons. Source: blood, taken from a patient who underwent chemoradiotherapy. The receptors here all came from a human donor with HPV-associated anogenital cancer.

The rearrangement uses TRBV18 and TRBJ2-1; TRBD2 might be the D (5 bases). Germline V lookup: CDR1 KGHSH, CDR2 LQKENI. The CDR3 sequence is 16 residues long. Trimming removed 4 bases from V and 6 bases from J, with 19 bases in between. The CDR3 is CASSRETPGGGNEQFF. In DNA, the CDR3 is TGTGCCAGCTCACGAGAGACCCCCGGCGGAGGCAATGAGCAGTTCTTC.

The chain links TRBV4-2 to TRBJ2-3; TRBD2 aligns across 13 bases. In germline, CDR1 is LGHNA, CDR2 YNFKEQ. Trimming took 3 bases from V and 5 from J; bases not matched to a gene: 5. The CDR3 is 16 residues long. CDR3 bases: TGTGCCAGCAGCCACACCGGGACTAGCGGGGTAGATACGCAGTATTTT. It yields the protein CASSHTGTSGVDTQYF.

The chain recombines TRBV28 with TRBJ1-2; no clear D. Germline V gives CDR1 MDHEN, CDR2 SYDVKM. The ends were cut back, 4 bases at V and 3 bases at J, with 6 bases in the middle. The CDR3 consists of 12 residues. CDR3 sequence (DNA): TGTGCCAGCAGTTCCCGTCACTATGGCTACACCTTC. This gives the protein CASSSRHYGYTF.

V usage is TRBV6-1 and J usage is TRBJ2-7; perhaps TRBD1 as D (5 bases). With 2 bases removed from V and 2 bases from J, the gap between germline ends came to 13 bases. This CDR3 is 15 amino acids long. Germline assignment: CDR1 MNHNS and CDR2 SASEGT. CDR3 in amino acids: CASSEIGLGAYEQYV. The CDR3 DNA follows: TGTGCCAGCAGTGAAATCGGTCTAGGGGCCTACGAGCAGTACGTC.

The rearrangement links TRBV25-1 to TRBJ1-6, with TRBD1 identical over 10 bases. V was pared by 6 bases and J by 7 bases, with 0 bases of the junction left unmatched. Germline V lookup: CDR1 MGHDK, CDR2 SYGVNS. The CDR3 length is 13 residues. The CDR3 region is CASRGQGNSPLHF. As DNA, the CDR3 is TGTGCCAGCAGGGGACAGGGGAATTCACCCCTCCACTTT.

V usage is TRBV7-2 and J usage is TRBJ1-2; weak D call: TRBD1 (5 bases). V was pared by 5 bases and J by 3 bases, with 10 bases between. The germline V gene encodes CDR1 SGHTA and CDR2 FQGNSA. The CDR3 covers 13 residues. DNA for the CDR3: TGTGCCAGCAGCCCCGGGGGGGACTATGGCTACACCTTC. As protein: CASSPGGDYGYTF.

This chain connects TRBV7-3 to TRBJ2-3, with 10 bases that match TRBD2. Trimming took 5 bases from V and 5 from J; bases not matched to a gene: 13. The CDR3 runs to 17 residues. Germline-derived CDR1 and CDR2 are SGHTA and FQGTGA. In DNA, the CDR3 is TGTGCCAGCAGCCCAAAGGGAGCGGGGGGGATGATAGATACGCAGTATTTT. Translating it yields CASSPKGAGGMIDTQYF.

The CDR3 nucleotides read TGTGCCACCACTCCGGGGTCTGGAAACACCATATATTTT. This gives the protein CATTPGSGNTIYF. This chain uses TRBV15 with TRBJ1-3; D is unclear. The CDR3 has 13 amino acids. The V gene's germline CDR1 is LNHNV and CDR2 YYDKDF (reference sequence). Trimming removed 7 bases from V and 1 base from J, with 8 bases in between.

There are a few counts of this clone. The J gene is TRBJ2-7, the V gene TRBV10-2; D perhaps matches TRBD1 (6 bases). The CDR3 extends over 14 amino acids. Germline-derived CDR1 and CDR2 are WSHSY and SAAADI. The V end lost 8 bases, the J end lost 2 bases, and 16 bases lay between the germline ends. The CDR3 DNA reads as TGCGCCAGCGTTGCAGGGGTTCCAGCCTACGAGCAGTACTTC. Protein: CASVAGVPAYEQYF.

The chain has TRBV7-9 and TRBJ2-5; tentatively, D is TRBD2 (5 bases). The CDR3 totals 19 residues. V lost 1 base and J lost 5, with 26 bases in between. In germline, CDR1 is SEHNR, CDR2 FQNEAQ (reference sequence). CDR3 loop: CASSLGWVGKEVIAETQYF. The CDR3, as DNA: TGTGCCAGCAGCTTAGGTTGGGTCGGGAAAGAGGTTATAGCGGAGACCCAGTACTTC.

J is TRBJ1-2 and V is TRBV10-3, with D maybe TRBD1 (5 bases). The CDR3 length is 15 residues. Germline CDR1 reads ENHRY; CDR2 reads SYGVKD. Trimming took 0 bases from V and 8 from J, leaving 16 bases between them. This CDR3 reads CAISESGRGRRGYTF. The CDR3 bases are TGTGCCATCAGTGAGTCCGGGAGGGGCAGAAGGGGCTACACCTTC.

In its sample, this clone was seen a few times. The rearrangement joins TRBV7-8 to TRBJ2-1, with a tentative D call TRBD1 (6 bases). The CDR3 sequence is 17 residues long. Germline CDR1 and CDR2: SGHVS and FQNEAQ. Trimming took off 2 bases at V and 3 bases at J, with 17 bases between the two ends. CDR3 in DNA: TGTGCCAGCAGCTTAATCCGCAGACAGGACCACTACAATGAGCAGTTCTTC. Encoded protein: CASSLIRRQDHYNEQFF.

The chain uses TRBV5-5 and TRBJ1-5, with a tentative D call TRBD1 (5 bases). The CDR3 runs 17 residues. Trimming shortened V by 1 base and J by 0 bases, and 14 bases separated the two germline ends. The germline V gene encodes CDR1 SGHKS and CDR2 YYEKEE (reference sequence). The DNA of the CDR3 is TGTGCCAGCAGCTTGAGATTGGGGGGGAATAGCAATCAGCCCCAGCATTTT. The encoded protein is CASSLRLGGNSNQPQHF.

This clone was found once. The chain carries TRBV9 and TRBJ1-2; the match to TRBD1 covers 7 bases. After removal of 0 bases from V and 13 bases from J, the junction contained 9 bases not matched to a gene. CDR1 is SGDLS, CDR2 YYNGEE, per germline. This CDR3 contains 13 residues. The CDR3 sequence is CASSVDDRAGPTF. The CDR3 DNA sequence: TGTGCCAGCAGCGTAGACGACAGGGCAGGGCCCACCTTC.

DNA for the CDR3: TGTGCCAGCAGCTATACAGGGATCACTGGAAACACCATATATTTT. This codes for CASSYTGITGNTIYF. J is TRBJ1-3 and V is TRBV7-9; D may be TRBD1 (6 bases). From germline, CDR1 is SEHNR and CDR2 FQNEAQ (reference sequence). The CDR3 contains 15 residues. V dropped 4 bases and J dropped 2 bases, with 12 bases sitting between them.

This chain joins TRBV28 and TRBJ2-5, with 10 bases identical to TRBD1. Germline lookup yields CDR1 MDHEN and CDR2 SYDVKM. The CDR3 contains 13 residues. Trimming cost V 11 bases and J 4 bases; bases outside gene matches: 7. The CDR3 sequence is CAVRDRGIETQYF. As DNA, the CDR3 is TGTGCCGTAAGGGACAGGGGAATAGAGACCCAGTACTTC.

For this clone: At one end, the junction sequence differs from germline, possibly due to a read error. The chain recombines TRBV27 with TRBJ2-1, with TRBD2 identical over 13 bases. Germline assignment: CDR1 MNHEY and CDR2 SMNVEV (reference sequence). The CDR3 contains 12 residues. Written as DNA, the CDR3 is TGTGCCAGCAGTGCCGGACTAGCGGGGGTGGTCTTC. Translation: CASSAGLAGVVF.

The chain carries TRBV5-1 and TRBJ2-5, with 12 bases lining up with TRBD2. CDR1 SGHRS and CDR2 YFSETQ come from the germline V gene. The V and J ends lost 4 bases and 2 bases, in that order; junction bases with no gene match: 6. This CDR3 has 16 residues. CDR3 protein: CASSPGLAGTQETQYF. CDR3 in DNA: TGCGCCAGCAGCCCCGGACTAGCGGGGACGCAAGAGACCCAGTACTTC.

This clone was picked up a small number of times. The gene calls are TRBV18 and TRBJ1-1; D call uncertain. Trimming left V 2 bases short and J 6 bases short, with 10 bases between. Germline lookup yields CDR1 KGHSH and CDR2 LQKENI. CDR3 size: 13 residues. CDR3 sequence (DNA): TGTGCCAGCTCACCAATAACACCGGCTGAAGCTTTCTTT. The encoded protein is CASSPITPAEAFF. Combining the CDR3 with reference TRBV18 and TRBJ1-1 gives the whole variable domain NAGVMQNPRHLVRRRGQEARLRCSPMKGHSHVYWYRQLPEEGLKFMVYLQKENIIDESGMPKERFSAEFPKEGPSILRIQQVVRGDSAAYFCASSPITPAEAFFGQGTRLTVV.

The genes are TRBV19 and TRBJ1-6; D is undetermined. Trimming stripped 5 bases from V and 7 bases from J, with 9 bases between. CDR1 is LNHDA and CDR2 is SQIVND in the germline V gene (reference sequence). This CDR3 comprises 13 residues. This CDR3 reads CASSPQENSPLHF. CDR3 DNA: TGTGCCAGTAGTCCCCAGGAAAATTCACCCCTCCACTTT.